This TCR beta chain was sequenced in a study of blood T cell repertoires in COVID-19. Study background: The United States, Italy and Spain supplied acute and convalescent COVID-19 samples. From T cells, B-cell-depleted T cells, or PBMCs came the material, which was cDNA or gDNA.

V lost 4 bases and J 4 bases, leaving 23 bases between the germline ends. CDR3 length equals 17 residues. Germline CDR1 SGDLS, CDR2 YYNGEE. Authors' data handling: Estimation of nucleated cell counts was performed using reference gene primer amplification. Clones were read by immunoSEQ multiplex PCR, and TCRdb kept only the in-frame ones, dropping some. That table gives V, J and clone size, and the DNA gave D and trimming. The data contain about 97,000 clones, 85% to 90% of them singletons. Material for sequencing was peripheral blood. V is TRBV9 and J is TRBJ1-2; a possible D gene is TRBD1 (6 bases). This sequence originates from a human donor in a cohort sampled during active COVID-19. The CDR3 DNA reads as TGTGCCAGCAGCCACAGGTTTGGGGGGGGCGAAGGCTATGGCTACACCTTC. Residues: CASSHRFGGGEGYGYTF.